This TCR beta chain came from a study of blood T cell repertoires in COVID-19. Study summary: Specimens from acute and convalescent COVID-19 originated in the United States, Italy and Spain.

Assay: immunoSEQ multiplex PCR; the TCRdb copy retains only in-frame clones and omits some. The repertoire consists of about 310,000 clones, with approximately 90% occurring once and the leading ten covering around 9.5%. This clone occurred a few times. Participants had their cohort set by participant-reported clinical history. In Cohort 3, a recovered donor had either two negative PCRs, clearance, or symptom resolution. Germline CDR1 is LNHDA and CDR2 is SQIVND (reference sequence). CDR3 size: 15 residues. Trimming stripped 3 bases from V and 3 bases from J, with 11 bases between. What was sequenced was PBMCs or T cells enriched from blood (not recorded which). The rearrangement joins TRBV19 to TRBJ2-2, with D perhaps matching TRBD1 (5 bases). This clonotype was sampled from a woman in her thirties or forties who had recovered from COVID-19. This CDR3 is CASSMSGLDTGELFF. CDR3 nucleotides: TGTGCCAGTAGTATGTCAGGGTTGGACACCGGGGAGCTGTTTTTT.